The 8 T cell receptor beta chains in this list originate from one sample, sequenced in a study of blood T cell repertoires in COVID-19 (dated by TCRdb to the early 2020s). The library was built by means of the immunoSEQ multiplex PCR assay. In its TCRdb copy, this immuneACCESS table keeps in-frame sequences only and misses some clones. Where compared with another copy, unresolved V genes explain less than half of these, and the others have no known cause. Within this sample are 150,000 to 170,000 clones, with 76% of them counted one time only. The ten largest clones capture roughly 3.7% of the sample. The sequencing sample was made of peripheral blood. Every receptor here comes from a woman of 80 years or more with acute or convalescent COVID-19.

The V and J genes are TRBV3-1 (or the pseudogene TRBV3-2) and TRBJ2-1; 12 bases align to TRBD2. The germline CDR1 and CDR2 sequences are LGHDT and YNNKEL (reference sequence). Germline trimming cut 3 bases from V and 8 bases from J; bases unmatched to any gene: 5. The CDR3 runs 15 residues. In DNA, the CDR3 is TGTGCCAGCAGCCACCGGACTAGCGGGATCGATGAGCAGTTCTTC. This encodes CASSHRTSGIDEQFF.

The chain employs TRBV19 and TRBJ1-5; 9 bases align to TRBD1. Germline CDR1 is LNHDA and CDR2 is SQIVND (reference sequence). CDR3 length equals 18 residues. With V trimmed by 6 bases and J by 2 bases, 14 bases remained unmatched. DNA of the CDR3: TGTGCCAGTAGACCTCCGGGACAGGGCGGTTGGGGCAATCAGCCCCAGCATTTT. This sequence encodes CASRPPGQGGWGNQPQHF.

This sequence joins TRBV5-1 and TRBJ2-5, with 8 bases fitting TRBD2. The junction had 6 bases not matched to a gene; V was cut back by 0 bases and J by 2 bases. Germline V gives CDR1 SGHRS, CDR2 YFSETQ. There are 16 residues in the CDR3. As DNA, the CDR3 is TGCGCCAGCAGCTTGGGTGGAGCGGGGGAACAAGAGACCCAGTACTTC. Translating gives CASSLGGAGEQETQYF.

This clone has just a few counts. The chain joins TRBV18 to TRBJ1-1, with no clear D. Trimming took 5 bases from V and 3 from J, leaving 7 bases between them. Germline values: CDR1 KGHSH, CDR2 LQKENI. The CDR3 loop spans 12 amino acids. The CDR3 is CASSDRDTEAFF. The CDR3 DNA follows: TGTGCCAGCTCAGACCGGGACACTGAAGCTTTCTTT.

This clone has only one observation. The chain carries TRBV7-3 and TRBJ2-3, with 7 bases matching TRBD2. The V gene end was trimmed by 2 bases and the J gene end by 3 bases; junction bases not matched to a gene: 8. Germline CDR1 and CDR2: SGHTA and FQGTGA. The CDR3 runs to 16 residues. The CDR3 region has the DNA TGTGCCAGCAGCTTACTTACGGGGGGAAATACAGATACGCAGTATTTT. This encodes CASSLLTGGNTDTQYF.

CDR3 sequence: CASSRFSGQSNPYGYTF. The DNA for the CDR3 is TGTGCCAGCAGCCGATTTTCGGGACAGAGTAACCCCTATGGCTACACCTTC. This chain links TRBV3-1 (or the pseudogene TRBV3-2) with TRBJ1-2; 7 bases are shared with TRBD1. Losses at the gene ends were 4 bases for V and 4 bases for J; bases not matched to a gene: 15. CDR3 length: 17 residues. Germline CDR1 is LGHDT and CDR2 is YNNKEL (reference sequence).

The V gene is TRBV29-1, the J gene TRBJ2-1; TRBD1 is a possible D gene (6 bases). Germline-derived CDR1 and CDR2 are SQVTM and ANQGSEA. Trimming removed 7 bases at V and 0 bases at J, with 10 bases between. This CDR3 spans 13 amino acids. The CDR3 protein is CSAGQYSYNEQFF. CDR3 bases: TGCAGCGCCGGACAGTACTCCTACAATGAGCAGTTCTTC.

As for this clone: The sample contains more than one DNA sequence encoding this CDR3. V and J are TRBV13 and TRBJ2-3; 13 bases agree with TRBD2. CDR1 PRHDT and CDR2 FYEKMQ come from the germline V gene (reference sequence). The CDR3 contains 17 residues. Trimming at V came to 0 bases and at J to 4 bases, leaving 4 bases not matched to a gene. The CDR3 loop is CASSLGGLAGVPDTQYF. The DNA of the CDR3 is TGTGCCAGCAGCTTAGGAGGACTAGCGGGGGTCCCAGATACGCAGTATTTT.